The 32 T cell receptor beta chains listed next were all sequenced from one sample in a study of Ad26.COV2.S vaccination and SARS-CoV-2 variants. Generated by immunoSEQ multiplex PCR, the TCRdb table keeps only in-frame clones and is missing some. The table lists about 410,000 clones, around 85% of them singletons. The sample's treatment: around 19 received Ad26.COV2.S at low or high dose, single or two shots; 5 received placebo; per-sample allocation not given. Day 63 after the first injection of vaccine or placebo was the sampling time. The sample in question was peripheral blood, obtained in a trial of Ad26.COV2.S vaccine versus placebo. These receptors were collected from a person between 18 and 65 years old who received the Ad26.COV2.S COVID-19 vaccine or a placebo.

CDR3 sequence (DNA): TGTGCCAGCACGCTGGGACAAAGCTCTGGAAACACCATATATTTT. Translating it yields CASTLGQSSGNTIYF. The genes are TRBV2 and TRBJ1-3; a possible D gene is TRBD1 (6 bases). CDR3 length: 15 residues. Germline V gene data show CDR1 as SNHLY and CDR2 as FYNNEI. Trimming shortened V by 7 bases and J by 0 bases, and 13 bases separated the two germline ends. The variable domain in full, completed from reference TRBV2 and TRBJ1-3, reads EPEVTQTPSHQVTQMGQEVILRCVPISNHLYFYWYRQILGQKVEFLVSFYNNEISEKSEIFDDQFSVERPDGSNFTLKIRSTKLEDSAMYFCASTLGQSSGNTIYFGEGSWLTVV.

Here the CDR3 reads CASSLDRGREKLFF. The DNA of the CDR3 is TGTGCCAGCAGCCTCGACAGGGGGAGAGAAAAACTGTTTTTT. V usage is TRBV7-9 and J usage is TRBJ1-4; 9 bases fit TRBD1. Germline CDR1 is SEHNR and CDR2 is FQNEAQ (reference sequence). The CDR3 is made up of 14 amino acids. V trimming: 5 bases; J trimming: 8 bases; junction bases outside the gene matches: 6.

The chain has TRBV10-2 and TRBJ1-2; D uncertain. This CDR3 is built from 13 residues. Deletions cut 2 bases from V and 2 bases from J, with 6 bases between. Germline V gives CDR1 WSHSY, CDR2 SAAADI. CDR3: CASSEPDNYGYTF. The CDR3 DNA is TGCGCCAGCAGTGAGCCGGACAACTATGGCTACACCTTC.

The chain employs TRBV28 and TRBJ2-7, with D perhaps TRBD2 (5 bases). CDR3 length: 14 residues. Trimming stripped 3 bases from V and 3 bases from J, with 12 bases between. Germline CDR1 MDHEN, CDR2 SYDVKM. The CDR3 sequence: CASSLPSGNYEQYF. The CDR3, as DNA: TGTGCCAGCAGTTTGCCCTCCGGGAACTACGAGCAGTACTTC.

The chain links TRBV11-2 to TRBJ1-6, with D perhaps TRBD1 (6 bases). The ends were cut back, 1 base at V and 0 bases at J, with 16 bases in the middle. Per the germline V gene, CDR1 is SGHAT and CDR2 is FQNNGV. CDR3 length: 19 amino acids. In DNA form, the CDR3 reads TGTGCCAGCAGCTTAGTTGGGGGCGGAGGACTCTCCTATAATTCACCCCTCCACTTT. It specifies CASSLVGGGGLSYNSPLHF.

CDR3 nucleotide sequence: TGTGCCAGCAGTGAACCCCTAGCAAACGGGGGCTACACCTTC. Translating gives CASSEPLANGGYTF. The chain combines TRBV25-1 with TRBJ1-2, with D uncertain. Per germline, CDR1 MGHDK and CDR2 SYGVNS. Trimming pared 2 bases from V and 8 bases from J, leaving 15 bases between. CDR3 length: 14 amino acids.

This chain joins TRBV19 and TRBJ2-7; either TRBD1 or TRBD2 may fit D (5 bases each). V lost 5 bases to trimming and J lost 3 bases, with 20 bases between them. Germline CDR1 reads LNHDA; CDR2 reads SQIVND (reference sequence). CDR3 length: 16 residues. The CDR3 DNA reads TGTGCCAGTAGTGGAGGTGTGGGGCTCGATATCTACGAGCAGTACTTC. This sequence encodes CASSGGVGLDIYEQYF. The full variable domain, rest sourced from reference TRBV19 and TRBJ2-7, is DGGITQSPKYLFRKEGQNVTLSCEQNLNHDAMYWYRQDPGQGLRLIYYSQIVNDFQKGDIAEGYSVSREKKESFPLTVTSAQKNPTAFYLCASSGGVGLDIYEQYFGPGTRLTVT.

The rearrangement joins TRBV12-3 or TRBV12-4 to TRBJ2-7; D not certain. V was clipped by 4 bases and J by 2 bases, with 0 bases between them. The CDR3 has 10 amino acids. The CDR3 is CASSSYEQYF. CDR3 nucleotides: TGTGCCAGCAGTTCCTACGAGCAGTACTTC.

Comment on this clone: At the DNA level, this CDR3 is encoded by other sequences in the same sample as well. This chain links TRBV18 with TRBJ1-5; D is ambiguous. CDR3 length equals 14 residues. Germline assignment: CDR1 KGHSH and CDR2 LQKENI. V lost 2 bases and J 0 bases, leaving 5 bases between the germline ends. CDR3 protein: CASSPGYSNQPQHF. The CDR3 DNA reads as TGTGCCAGCTCACCAGGTTATAGCAATCAGCCCCAGCATTTT.

The J gene is TRBJ1-2, the V gene TRBV15; D remains unclear. CDR1 and CDR2 from the germline V gene are LNHNV and YYDKDF (reference sequence). The CDR3 is 15 amino acids. Trimming pared 1 base from V and 0 bases from J, leaving 9 bases between. This CDR3 is CATSRGYYSNYGYTF. In DNA, the CDR3 is TGTGCCACCAGCAGAGGATACTACTCTAACTATGGCTACACCTTC.

V usage is TRBV4-1 and J usage is TRBJ2-3, with 12 bases that match TRBD2. J lost 2 bases, V lost 4 bases, and 16 bases had no gene match. Germline-derived CDR1 and CDR2 are MGHRA and YSYEKL. The CDR3 extends over 20 amino acids. CDR3 protein: CASSPRGLAGGPENTDTQYF. DNA of the CDR3: TGCGCCAGCAGCCCCAGAGGCCTAGCGGGGGGGCCGGAGAACACAGATACGCAGTATTTT.

The chain joins TRBV15 to TRBJ1-1, with a weak D call TRBD1 (6 bases). With 3 bases removed from V and 5 bases from J, the gap between germline ends came to 10 bases. Germline V gives CDR1 LNHNV, CDR2 YYDKDF (reference sequence). The CDR3 has 13 amino acids. CDR3 sequence: CATSSDRRTEAFF. In DNA, the CDR3 is TGTGCCACCAGCAGTGACAGGAGGACTGAAGCTTTCTTT.

The chain couples TRBV10-1 to TRBJ2-1; D may be TRBD2 (6 bases). This CDR3 contains 15 residues. Trimming removed 5 bases from V and 10 bases from J, with 21 bases in between. Germline lookup yields CDR1 WNHNN and CDR2 SYGVQD (reference sequence). CDR3 protein: CASSPGRSRESEQFF. CDR3 nucleotide sequence: TGCGCCAGCAGTCCCGGGCGGTCTCGGGAGAGCGAGCAGTTCTTC.

As to this clone: A single base separates this from a much larger clone, so it may be a read error. The chain couples TRBV7-2 to TRBJ1-6; TRBD1 matches at 12 bases. CDR3 length: 15 amino acids. CDR1 SGHTA and CDR2 FQGNSA come from the germline V gene. The junction had 3 bases not matched to a gene; V was cut back by 5 bases and J by 7 bases. The DNA for the CDR3 is TGTGCCAGCAGCCCCGGGACAGGGGGCAATTCACCCCTCCACTTT. Translated: CASSPGTGGNSPLHF. Combining the CDR3 with reference TRBV7-2 and TRBJ1-6 gives the whole variable domain GAGVSQSPSNKVTEKGKDVELRCDPISGHTALYWYRQSLGQGLEFLIYFQGNSAPDKSGLPSDRFSAERTGGSVSTLTIQRTQQEDSAVYLCASSPGTGGNSPLHFGNGTRLTVT.

The genes are TRBV6-4 and TRBJ2-1; 7 bases map to TRBD2. Germline V gene sequence: CDR1 MRHNA, CDR2 SNTAGT. The CDR3 is made up of 14 amino acids. Unmatched junction bases numbered 4, after V lost 2 bases and J lost 6 bases. CDR3 coding DNA: TGTGCCAGCAGTGACCTTGGGGGGGTCAATGAGCAGTTCTTC. Amino acid sequence: CASSDLGGVNEQFF.

The chain has TRBV2 and TRBJ2-2; tentatively, D is TRBD2 (6 bases). The CDR3 covers 13 residues. Germline values: CDR1 SNHLY, CDR2 FYNNEI. With 6 bases removed from V and 6 bases from J, the gap between germline ends came to 11 bases. CDR3: CASSASVAGELFF. CDR3 DNA: TGTGCCAGCAGCGCTAGCGTCGCCGGGGAGCTGTTTTTT.

The chain recombines TRBV6-5 with TRBJ1-2; TRBD1 is a possible D gene (5 bases). CDR3 length: 15 residues. Germline assignment: CDR1 MNHEY and CDR2 SVGAGI. The V gene lost 7 bases and the J gene lost 8 bases, with 23 bases spanning the gap. CDR3 nucleotide sequence: TGTGCCAGCACCGATCGTGACGGGGGGATTAAGGGCTACACCTTC. Translating gives CASTDRDGGIKGYTF.

This chain joins TRBV10-3 and TRBJ2-3; 8 positions match TRBD1. This CDR3 spans 13 amino acids. After removal of 7 bases from V and 4 bases from J, the junction contained 4 bases not matched to a gene. CDR1 and CDR2 (germline): ENHRY, SYGVKD. CDR3 sequence: CAIKGQGADTQYF. The CDR3 DNA reads as TGTGCCATCAAAGGACAGGGAGCAGATACGCAGTATTTT.

V is TRBV7-9 and J is TRBJ1-2; TRBD1 matches 10 bases. Germline loops: CDR1 SEHNR, CDR2 FQNEAQ (reference sequence). J lost 5 bases, V lost 5 bases, and 8 bases had no gene match. This CDR3 has 15 amino acids. CDR3 nucleotides: TGTGCCAGCAGCCCCTTGGGACAGGGGAGGTATGGCTACACCTTC. Translated: CASSPLGQGRYGYTF.

In the case of this clone: Other DNA sequences of this sample code for an identical CDR3. V usage is TRBV6-5 and J usage is TRBJ1-3, with D hard to call. V gave up 0 bases and J gave up 2 bases, with 5 bases separating them. Germline loops: CDR1 MNHEY, CDR2 SVGAGI. The CDR3 loop spans 14 amino acids. The CDR3 sequence is CASSYSTAGNTIYF. Written as DNA, the CDR3 is TGTGCCAGCAGTTACTCCACGGCTGGAAACACCATATATTTT.

The V and J genes are TRBV3-1 (or the pseudogene TRBV3-2) and TRBJ2-5; D may match TRBD1 or TRBD2 (5 bases each). Germline V lookup: CDR1 LGHDT, CDR2 YNNKEL (reference sequence). Trimming stripped 1 base from V and 7 bases from J, with 13 bases between. The CDR3 has 14 residues. The CDR3 sequence: CASSQAGTRGTQYF. CDR3 nucleotide sequence: TGTGCCAGCAGCCAAGCAGGGACCCGAGGGACCCAGTACTTC.

V is TRBV6-6 and J is TRBJ2-2; D ambiguous. The CDR3 extends over 14 amino acids. Trimming left V 4 bases short and J 6 bases short, with 12 bases between. Germline loops: CDR1 MNHNY, CDR2 SVGAGI (reference sequence). As DNA, the CDR3 is TGTGCCAGCAGTTTGGACGGGCGATCCGGGGAGCTGTTTTTT. Residues: CASSLDGRSGELFF.

This clone was detected once. The chain joins TRBV24-1 to TRBJ2-1; 15 bases are a match to TRBD2. CDR3 length: 17 amino acids. Per germline, CDR1 KGHDR and CDR2 SFDVKD. Trimming took 2 bases from V and 4 from J; bases not matched to a gene: 2. CDR3 DNA sequence: TGTGCCACCAGTGATTCGGGGACTAGCGGGGGGTACAATGAGCAGTTCTTC. Translation: CATSDSGTSGGYNEQFF.

This rearrangement joins TRBV27 to TRBJ2-7; tentatively, D is TRBD2 (5 bases). Germline V gene sequence: CDR1 MNHEY, CDR2 SMNVEV (reference sequence). The CDR3 runs to 14 residues. Deletions cut 6 bases from V and 3 bases from J, with 15 bases between. The CDR3 region is CASSQNGDVYEQYF. The CDR3 nucleotides read TGTGCCAGCAGCCAAAACGGGGATGTCTACGAGCAGTACTTC.

The chain links TRBV2 to TRBJ2-3, with no clear D. V lost 7 bases and J 3 bases, leaving 17 bases between the germline ends. This CDR3 contains 15 residues. CDR1 and CDR2 (germline): SNHLY, FYNNEI. This CDR3 reads CASKKWGVVTDTQYF. The CDR3 DNA sequence: TGTGCCAGCAAGAAATGGGGTGTAGTGACAGATACGCAGTATTTT.

The chain uses TRBV7-8 and TRBJ1-2; D remains unclear. Trimming stripped 3 bases from V and 4 bases from J, with 6 bases between. Germline V gives CDR1 SGHVS, CDR2 FQNEAQ. This CDR3 comprises 12 residues. The CDR3 sequence is CASSFIGYGYTF. The CDR3 DNA reads TGTGCCAGCAGCTTTATTGGCTATGGCTACACCTTC.

The rearrangement joins TRBV4-1 to TRBJ1-5, with TRBD1 as a possible D gene (5 bases). Trimming stripped 2 bases from V and 4 bases from J, with 12 bases between. Germline V lookup: CDR1 MGHRA, CDR2 YSYEKL. This CDR3 contains 15 residues. CDR3: CASSQSGAANQPQHF. As DNA, the CDR3 is TGCGCCAGCAGCCAAAGTGGGGCAGCAAATCAGCCCCAGCATTTT.

The chain uses TRBV5-1 and TRBJ2-7; 10 bases fit TRBD1. The germline V gene encodes CDR1 SGHRS and CDR2 YFSETQ. The CDR3 length is 15 residues. The V and J ends lost 3 bases and 3 bases, in that order; junction bases with no gene match: 6. CDR3: CASSSGTGAGYEQYF. The CDR3 nucleotides are TGCGCCAGCAGCTCTGGGACAGGGGCAGGCTACGAGCAGTACTTC.

The rearrangement links TRBV9 to TRBJ2-3; weak D call: TRBD2 (6 bases). CDR1 and CDR2 from the germline V gene are SGDLS and YYNGEE. The CDR3 covers 15 residues. V lost 4 bases and J lost 4, with 16 bases in between. CDR3 coding DNA: TGTGCCAGCAGCAGGGAGGAGGGCTGGGCAGATACGCAGTATTTT. Translation: CASSREEGWADTQYF.

The gene calls are TRBV5-6 and TRBJ1-2; D not certain. The CDR3 is made up of 13 amino acids. Trimming took 4 bases from V and 4 from J, leaving 11 bases between them. Germline-derived CDR1 and CDR2 are SGHDT and YYEEEE. The CDR3 nucleotides read TGTGCCAGCAGCGCCTCCTCGCCCTATGGCTACACCTTC. As protein: CASSASSPYGYTF.

The chain is built from TRBV3-1 (or the pseudogene TRBV3-2) and TRBJ1-1, with 9 positions matching TRBD1. This CDR3 contains 16 residues. Germline CDR1 and CDR2: LGHDT and YNNKEL (reference sequence). V gave up 6 bases and J gave up 0 bases; unmatched junction bases: 8. CDR3 sequence reads: CASSTTGGPLNTEAFF. The CDR3 nucleotides are TGTGCCAGCAGTACCACAGGGGGCCCCCTGAACACTGAAGCTTTCTTT.

This rearrangement joins TRBV11-2 to TRBJ2-1; D call uncertain. V lost 5 bases, J lost 4 bases, and 12 bases lay in between. CDR3 length: 14 residues. Per germline, CDR1 SGHAT and CDR2 FQNNGV. The CDR3 loop reads CASSDSRAYNEQFF. The CDR3, as DNA: TGTGCCAGCAGCGATAGTCGCGCATACAATGAGCAGTTCTTC.